This record covers a single TCR beta chain. Its antigen remains unknown. In the same sample, other DNA sequences code for this CDR3. Samples underwent the assay at deep level. The assay was immunoSEQ multiplex PCR, and TCRdb's table has in-frame clones only and misses some. The table lists about 1.5 million clones, approximately 98% of them singletons, with about 0.45% in the top ten. These data belong to a study of shared clonotypes between healthy human individuals. Regarding the study as a whole: There were few donors, and this limited the genetic and exposure-history diversity represented. Larger richness was generally estimated for naive than memory subsets. Rarefaction curves obtained for sorted subsets showed sequencing incomplete despite large depth.

The source is a young man in good health. The specimen sequenced was naive CD4+ T cells sorted from blood. Stated subset: CD45RA+ positively selected.

Written as DNA, the CDR3 is TGTGCCAGCAGTGATAGGGGCGGAAAACTGTTTTTT. It is translated as CASSDRGGKLFF. J is TRBJ1-4 and V is TRBV2; possibly TRBD1 for D (5 bases). The germline V gene has CDR1 SNHLY and CDR2 FYNNEI. The CDR3 covers 12 residues. V was clipped by 3 bases and J by 10 bases, with 9 bases between them.